Below, 16 T cell receptor beta chains from the same sample are listed, as sequenced in a study of T-cell memory formation after mild COVID-19. Each CDR3 protein is one row after TCRdb ran MiXCR on the 5' RACE reads. Of about 190,000 distinct CDR3 sequences listed, around 16% are singletons. The sample comprised PBMCs or a T cell subset sorted from them (not recorded which). The source is an adult woman who had mild COVID-19 (a few samples of this study predate the infection). Cell type and time point are not known.

In this sample, this clonotype turned up a few times. V is TRBV9 and J is TRBJ2-1; D possibly corresponds to TRBD1 (5 bases). Looked up from germline, CDR1 is SGDLS and CDR2 is YYNGEE. V was shortened by 3 bases and J by 0 bases, with 19 bases between the two germline ends. The CDR3 has 18 amino acids. CDR3 DNA sequence: TGTGCCAGCAGCGGGGTGAAAAGGGGTGGGCGCTCCTACAATGAGCAGTTCTTC. This codes for CASSGVKRGGRSYNEQFF. Based on the CDR3 plus reference TRBV9 and TRBJ2-1, the full variable domain is DSGVTQTPKHLITATGQRVTLRCSPRSGDLSVYWYQQSLDQGLQFLIQYYNGEERAKGNILERFSAQQFPDLHSELNLSSLELGDSALYFCASSGVKRGGRSYNEQFFGPGTRLTVL.

The rearrangement joins TRBV2 to TRBJ2-2, with D hard to call. The germline gives CDR1 SNHLY, CDR2 FYNNEI. Trimming took off 7 bases at V and 5 bases at J, with 11 bases between the two ends. CDR3 length equals 13 residues. CDR3 residues: CASNFVGTGELFF. The CDR3 coding sequence is TGTGCCAGCAATTTTGTAGGGACCGGGGAGCTGTTTTTT.

This clonotype came up a few times. The chain recombines TRBV24-1 with TRBJ2-2; possible D gene TRBD2, 7 bases. CDR3 length: 18 amino acids. V was trimmed by 5 bases and J by 3 bases, leaving 21 bases between them. Germline values: CDR1 KGHDR, CDR2 SFDVKD. The CDR3 nucleotides are TGTGCCACCAGTGCCTCAGGACCGGGGGGCAGATACACCGGGGAGCTGTTTTTT. Residues: CATSASGPGGRYTGELFF.

This clonotype was observed a few times. The chain is built from TRBV5-1 and TRBJ2-5, with D maybe TRBD2 (6 bases). The CDR3 is 13 residues long. Per the germline V gene, CDR1 is SGHRS and CDR2 is YFSETQ. Trimming pared 4 bases from V and 5 bases from J, leaving 12 bases between. The DNA for the CDR3 is TGCGCCAGCAGCCCGGGACTGGGCGAGACCCAGTACTTC. Protein product: CASSPGLGETQYF.

This clonotype appeared a few times. V gene TRBV6-5 combines with J gene TRBJ2-5; D possibly corresponds to TRBD1 (5 bases). Germline CDR1 is MNHEY and CDR2 is SVGAGI. The germline V and J ends were trimmed by 5 bases and 1 base, with 11 bases remaining between them. This CDR3 has 14 residues. The CDR3 protein is CASSPGIFQETQYF. The CDR3 nucleotides read TGTGCCAGCAGTCCAGGGATTTTCCAAGAGACCCAGTACTTC.

V and J are TRBV20-1 and TRBJ1-5; weak D call: TRBD1 (6 bases). Deletions cut 6 bases from V and 3 bases from J, with 9 bases between. There are 12 residues in the CDR3. Per the germline V gene, CDR1 is DFQATT and CDR2 is SNEGSKA (reference sequence). For the CDR3, the DNA is TGCAGTGCCCGGACAGTCAATCAGCCCCAGCATTTT. Protein sequence: CSARTVNQPQHF.

The chain links TRBV7-3 to TRBJ2-3; TRBD2 might be the D (5 bases). Trimming stripped 5 bases from V and 0 bases from J, with 12 bases between. CDR1 SGHTA and CDR2 FQGTGA come from the germline V gene. The CDR3 loop spans 15 amino acids. The CDR3 sequence is CASSPDSLSTDTQYF. The CDR3 DNA reads TGTGCCAGCAGCCCGGACTCCCTTAGCACAGATACGCAGTATTTT.

This clonotype was seen just once. The chain has TRBV4-3 and TRBJ2-3, with 12 bases lining up with TRBD2. The germline V gene encodes CDR1 LGHNA and CDR2 YSLEER. This CDR3 region has 17 residues. Germline trimming cut 5 bases from V and 3 bases from J; bases unmatched to any gene: 9. CDR3 region: CASSERLAGVGTDTQYF. The DNA for the CDR3 is TGCGCCAGCAGCGAGAGACTAGCGGGAGTTGGGACAGATACGCAGTATTTT.

V gene TRBV4-3 combines with J gene TRBJ1-1, with D unresolved. V lost 1 base to trimming and J lost 9 bases, with 9 bases between them. The germline V gene encodes CDR1 LGHNA and CDR2 YSLEER. The CDR3 covers 12 residues. This CDR3 reads CASSQGAFQAFF. CDR3 bases: TGCGCCAGCAGCCAAGGTGCGTTTCAAGCTTTCTTT.

This clonotype was observed a handful of times. This chain links TRBV7-8 with TRBJ2-1, with 8 bases matching TRBD2. The V gene end was trimmed by 1 base and the J gene end by 6 bases; junction bases not matched to a gene: 8. The CDR3 has 16 amino acids. The germline V gene encodes CDR1 SGHVS and CDR2 FQNEAQ. The CDR3 region has the DNA TGTGCCAGCAGCTTAGTTTCCCGGGGGGGCGGCAATGAGCAGTTCTTC. Amino acids: CASSLVSRGGGNEQFF.

The genes are TRBV19 and TRBJ1-4; 8 positions match TRBD1. Germline CDR1 LNHDA, CDR2 SQIVND (reference sequence). CDR3 size: 16 residues. Losses at the gene ends were 5 bases for V and 8 bases for J; bases not matched to a gene: 13. The CDR3 DNA follows: TGTGCCAGTAGTTTTGACCTCGGGACAGGTATAGAAAAACTGTTTTTT. Translated: CASSFDLGTGIEKLFF.

The rearrangement joins TRBV29-1 to TRBJ1-5; tentative D call: TRBD1 (5 bases). The germline V and J ends were trimmed by 4 bases and 6 bases, with 10 bases remaining between them. The germline V gene encodes CDR1 SQVTM and CDR2 ANQGSEA. The CDR3 has 12 residues. CDR3 bases: TGCAGCGTTGCGGACGGGGGTCAGCCCCAGCATTTT. This codes for CSVADGGQPQHF. The full variable domain, in which reference TRBV29-1 and TRBJ1-5 provide the parts outside the CDR3, is SAVISQKPSRDICQRGTSLTIQCQVDSQVTMMFWYRQQPGQSLTLIATANQGSEATYESGFVIDKFPISRPNLTFSTLTVSNMSPEDSSIYLCSVADGGQPQHFGDGTRLSIL.

This clonotype was detected only a few times. The chain has TRBV12-3 or TRBV12-4 and TRBJ2-2, with D uncertain. V shed 6 bases and J shed 6 bases, with 17 bases lying between them. The CDR3 has 15 residues. CDR3 protein: CASRYSPRPPGELFF. The CDR3 nucleotides read TGTGCCAGCAGATACTCTCCCAGGCCTCCCGGGGAGCTGTTTTTT.

This chain links TRBV7-3 with TRBJ2-3, with D possibly called TRBD1 or TRBD2 (5 bases each). Germline CDR1 reads SGHTA; CDR2 reads FQGTGA. The CDR3 is made up of 14 amino acids. Trimming took off 4 bases at V and 5 bases at J, with 13 bases between the two ends. CDR3 sequence (DNA): TGTGCCAGCAGCTCGGGGCCCGCTATAGATACGCAGTATTTT. Translated, it gives CASSSGPAIDTQYF.

The chain uses TRBV27 and TRBJ2-5; either TRBD1 or TRBD2 may fit D (5 bases each). CDR1 and CDR2 from the germline V gene are MNHEY and SMNVEV (reference sequence). This CDR3 has 17 amino acids. The V end lost 5 bases, the J end lost 4 bases, and 23 bases lay between the germline ends. CDR3 in amino acids: CASSPLRDRLRGETQYF. The CDR3 nucleotides are TGTGCCAGCAGTCCCCTCCGGGACCGACTGAGGGGAGAGACCCAGTACTTC.

In its sample, this clonotype was seen a few times. The chain joins TRBV25-1 to TRBJ2-1; D gene ambiguous. Deletions cut 0 bases from V and 6 bases from J, with 3 bases between. Germline V gene data show CDR1 as MGHDK and CDR2 as SYGVNS. The CDR3 length is 12 residues. The CDR3 loop reads CASSEYPNEQFF. CDR3 sequence (DNA): TGTGCCAGCAGTGAATATCCCAATGAGCAGTTCTTC.